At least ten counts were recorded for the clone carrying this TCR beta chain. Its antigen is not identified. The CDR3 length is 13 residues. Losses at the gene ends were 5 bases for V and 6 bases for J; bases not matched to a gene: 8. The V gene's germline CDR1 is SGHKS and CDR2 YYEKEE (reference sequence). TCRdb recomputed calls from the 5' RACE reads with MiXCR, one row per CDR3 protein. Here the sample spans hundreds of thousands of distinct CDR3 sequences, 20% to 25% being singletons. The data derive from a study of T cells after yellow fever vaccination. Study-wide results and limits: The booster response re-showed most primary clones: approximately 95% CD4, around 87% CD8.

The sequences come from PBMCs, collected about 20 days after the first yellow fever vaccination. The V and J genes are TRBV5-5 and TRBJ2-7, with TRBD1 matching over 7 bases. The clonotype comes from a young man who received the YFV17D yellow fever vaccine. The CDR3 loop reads CASRLRDSSEQYF. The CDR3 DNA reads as TGTGCCAGCAGACTGAGGGACAGTTCCGAGCAGTACTTC.